This T cell receptor (beta chain) was identified in a study of molecular identifiers for immune sequencing clone quantification. Notes on the study in general: Spiked-in Jurkat TCR RNA corresponding to one cell was reported as detectable against about 1 million naive cells. Clones that had above 20 RNA copies took up over 99% of effector molecules but under 1% in naive cells.

Germline CDR1 and CDR2: SGHTA and FQGNSA. V was cut by 4 bases and J by 7 bases, with 11 bases left in between. The CDR3 length is 13 residues. This clonotype was counted many times. Its antigen is still unknown. Previously described methods and listed TCR primers produced bulk TCR libraries. MiXCR, run by TCRdb on the PCR reads, gives a single entry per CDR3 protein. Found here are about 640,000 distinct CDR3 sequences, roughly 21% of them singletons; the top ten hold 0.75% to 0.95%. V and J are TRBV7-2 and TRBJ2-1; tentative D call: TRBD1 (6 bases). The clonotype originates from a human donor in good health. Some libraries in this study had Jurkat cell RNA spiked in. Material for sequencing was naive CD8+ T cells from blood, with Jurkat cell RNA spiked in. This sample's subset: FACS-sorted CD8+CD4-CCR7+CD45RA+ naive T cells. The CDR3 reads CASSSGTTNEQFF. CDR3 nucleotide sequence: TGTGCCAGCAGCTCCGGGACAACTAATGAGCAGTTCTTC.